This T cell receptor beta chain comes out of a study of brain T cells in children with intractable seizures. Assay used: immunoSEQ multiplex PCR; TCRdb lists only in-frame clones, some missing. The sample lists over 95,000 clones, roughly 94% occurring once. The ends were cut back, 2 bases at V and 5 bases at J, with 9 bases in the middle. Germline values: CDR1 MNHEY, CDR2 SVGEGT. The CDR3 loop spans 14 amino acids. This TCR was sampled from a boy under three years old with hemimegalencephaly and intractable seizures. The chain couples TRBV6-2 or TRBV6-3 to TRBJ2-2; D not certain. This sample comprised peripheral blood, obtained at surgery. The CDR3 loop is CASSYTTLTGELFF. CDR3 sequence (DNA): TGTGCCAGCAGTTACACCACATTAACCGGGGAGCTGTTTTTT.